This entry features one T cell receptor (beta chain) sequence. Each sample's input was around 250 ng genomic DNA, 38,000 or so genome equivalents. The sample comes from a study of T cell clusters in autoimmune cytopenias. One tube held mixed TRB-A and TRB-B primer pools for touch-down PCR. From the multiplex PCR reads, TCRdb lists one entry per CDR3 protein and no DNA. The sample table includes roughly 15,000 distinct CDR3 sequences. There are 11 residues in the CDR3. Germline-derived CDR1 and CDR2 are DFQATT and SNEGSKA (reference sequence). A further study also used this sample, focusing on T cell repertoires in aging, cancer and after chemotherapy.

Sequenced: peripheral blood. The chain links TRBV20-1 to TRBJ2-2. The source of this sequence is a human donor in good health. The CDR3 loop is CSAPKPGELFF.